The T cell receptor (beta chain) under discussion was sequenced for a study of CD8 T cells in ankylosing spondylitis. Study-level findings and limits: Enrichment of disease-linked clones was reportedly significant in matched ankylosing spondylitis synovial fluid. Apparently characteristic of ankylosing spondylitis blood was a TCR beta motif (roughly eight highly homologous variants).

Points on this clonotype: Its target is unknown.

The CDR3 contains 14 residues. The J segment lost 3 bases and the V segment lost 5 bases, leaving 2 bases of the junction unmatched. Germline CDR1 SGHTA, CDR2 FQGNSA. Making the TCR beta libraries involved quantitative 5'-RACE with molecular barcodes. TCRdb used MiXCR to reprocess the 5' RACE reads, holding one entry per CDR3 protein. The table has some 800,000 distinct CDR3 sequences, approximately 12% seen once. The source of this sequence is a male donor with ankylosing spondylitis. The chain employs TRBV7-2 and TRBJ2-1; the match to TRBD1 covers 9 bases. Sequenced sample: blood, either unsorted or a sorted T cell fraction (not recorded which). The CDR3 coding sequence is TGTGCCAGCAGCCAGACAGGGGGCTACAATGAGCAGTTCTTC. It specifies CASSQTGGYNEQFF.